The 30 T cell receptor beta chains below come from one sample, sequenced in a study of OX40 agonist ivuxolimab in advanced cancers. Assay: immunoSEQ multiplex PCR; the TCRdb copy retains only in-frame clones and omits some. The sample carries about 20,000 clones, less than 90% recorded once. Sequences were derived from CD4+ or CD8+ T cells sorted from blood, sampled in a trial of the OX40 agonist ivuxolimab. The receptors here all came from an adult with an advanced solid tumor such as melanoma, head and neck, liver or kidney cancer.

The V and J genes are TRBV6-4 and TRBJ1-2; 9 bases are a match to TRBD1. The CDR3 runs to 14 residues. The germline V gene has CDR1 MRHNA and CDR2 SNTAGT. The V segment lost 0 bases and the J segment 4 bases; nucleotides outside the gene matches: 0. For the CDR3, the DNA is TGTGCCAGCAGTGACTCACAGGGGGCCTATGGCTACACCTTC. Translation: CASSDSQGAYGYTF.

The chain combines TRBV11-2 with TRBJ1-1; no clear D. Deletions cut 3 bases from V and 0 bases from J, with 8 bases between. Germline-derived CDR1 and CDR2 are SGHAT and FQNNGV. This CDR3 is 14 amino acids long. CDR3 coding DNA: TGTGCCAGCAGCTTGGGCAGTCTGAACACTGAAGCTTTCTTT. Protein sequence: CASSLGSLNTEAFF.

The rearrangement joins TRBV10-3 to TRBJ2-7; possibly TRBD1 or TRBD2 for D (5 bases each). CDR3 length: 14 amino acids. The V gene lost 9 bases and the J gene lost 2 bases, with 17 bases spanning the gap. From germline, CDR1 is ENHRY and CDR2 SYGVKD. This chain's CDR3 is CAIRLGDHAYEQYF. The CDR3 coding sequence is TGTGCCATTAGGCTGGGGGATCACGCCTACGAGCAGTACTTC.

V usage is TRBV27 and J usage is TRBJ1-2; D uncertain. This CDR3 has 13 amino acids. In germline, CDR1 is MNHEY, CDR2 SMNVEV (reference sequence). Trimming removed 1 base at V and 7 bases at J, with 10 bases between. The CDR3 nucleotides are TGTGCCAGCAGTTTATTCGAGGGCGGTGGCTACACCTTC. Translating gives CASSLFEGGGYTF.

The V gene is TRBV13, the J gene TRBJ2-7; D remains unclear. Looked up from germline, CDR1 is PRHDT and CDR2 is FYEKMQ (reference sequence). Trimming left V 5 bases short and J 7 bases short, with 15 bases between. This CDR3 region has 13 residues. This CDR3 is CASSTSVPREQYF. DNA for the CDR3: TGTGCCAGCAGCACCTCGGTCCCGAGGGAGCAGTACTTC. The whole variable domain, remainder taken from reference TRBV13 and TRBJ2-7, is AAGVIQSPRHLIKEKRETATLKCYPIPRHDTVYWYQQGPGQDPQFLISFYEKMQSDKGSIPDRFSAQQFSDYHSELNMSSLELGDSALYFCASSTSVPREQYFGPGTRLTVT.

The CDR3 reads CSVDTGSGNEQFF. In DNA, the CDR3 is TGCAGCGTTGATACCGGGAGTGGGAATGAGCAGTTCTTC. J is TRBJ2-1 and V is TRBV29-1, with TRBD2 as a possible D gene (6 bases). This CDR3 is built from 13 residues. CDR1 and CDR2 from the germline V gene are SQVTM and ANQGSEA. V lost 3 bases to trimming and J lost 7 bases, with 13 bases between them.

The chain couples TRBV7-8 to TRBJ2-3, with a possible D match to TRBD2 (6 bases). Germline V CDR1 and CDR2: SGHVS, FQNEAQ. V was clipped by 2 bases and J by 2 bases, with 11 bases between them. CDR3 size: 15 residues. The chain's CDR3 is CASSLSRGITDTQYF. The CDR3 bases are TGTGCCAGCAGCTTAAGTCGCGGGATCACAGATACGCAGTATTTT.

The CDR3 spells CAWSPPPNTIYF. CDR3 bases: TGTGCCTGGAGTCCCCCTCCCAACACCATATATTTT. V gene TRBV30 combines with J gene TRBJ1-3; D is unresolved. CDR1 is GTSNPN and CDR2 is SVGIG in the germline V gene (reference sequence). V gave up 2 bases and J gave up 7 bases, with 9 bases separating them. This CDR3 spans 12 amino acids.

This clone was counted a few times. The chain joins TRBV9 to TRBJ2-1; 9 nucleotides align to TRBD2. Germline CDR1 is SGDLS and CDR2 is YYNGEE. Trimming at V came to 1 base and at J to 7 bases, leaving 12 bases not matched to a gene. The CDR3 runs to 17 residues. The CDR3 DNA reads TGTGCCAGCAGCGTATACCTAGGGCGGGAGGGCCCGAATGAGCAGTTCTTC. Translating it yields CASSVYLGREGPNEQFF. The full variable domain, with the rest looked up from reference TRBV9 and TRBJ2-1, is DSGVTQTPKHLITATGQRVTLRCSPRSGDLSVYWYQQSLDQGLQFLIQYYNGEERAKGNILERFSAQQFPDLHSELNLSSLELGDSALYFCASSVYLGREGPNEQFFGPGTRLTVL.

This clone was observed a few times. The chain joins TRBV6-1 to TRBJ1-3; a weak D match, TRBD1 (6 bases). The V gene's germline CDR1 is MNHNS and CDR2 SASEGT. The CDR3 is 15 amino acids. The V end was cut by 1 base, the J end by 0 bases, with 7 bases between. The CDR3 DNA sequence: TGTGCCAGCAGTGAAGAGGACAGCTCTGGAAACACCATATATTTT. Amino acid sequence: CASSEEDSSGNTIYF.

The rearrangement links TRBV2 to TRBJ2-2, with 8 bases aligning to TRBD2. Germline loops: CDR1 SNHLY, CDR2 FYNNEI. V shed 6 bases, J shed 6 bases, and the junction held 6 bases outside the gene matches. CDR3 length: 14 residues. The CDR3 protein is CASSGTSFPGELFF. The CDR3 DNA sequence: TGTGCCAGCAGCGGGACTAGTTTTCCCGGGGAGCTGTTTTTT.

The chain has TRBV5-4 and TRBJ2-1; 10 positions agree with TRBD2. The CDR3 loop spans 17 amino acids. In germline, CDR1 is SGHNT, CDR2 YYREEE (reference sequence). V was pared by 0 bases and J by 8 bases, with 11 bases of the junction left unmatched. The CDR3 DNA reads as TGTGCCAGCAGCTTGGTGGCTACTAGCGGGAACGTCGATGAGCAGTTCTTC. It codes for CASSLVATSGNVDEQFF.

CDR3 in DNA: TGTGCCAGCAGCTTACCCCGAGGGCGGCGAGAGACCCAGTACTTC. Protein: CASSLPRGRRETQYF. V gene TRBV5-6 combines with J gene TRBJ2-5; D is possibly TRBD2 (5 bases). Trimming stripped 2 bases from V and 4 bases from J, with 15 bases between. The CDR3 totals 15 residues. Germline CDR1 and CDR2: SGHDT and YYEEEE.

V and J are TRBV5-4 and TRBJ2-7; the D is unclear. Trimming took off 0 bases at V and 4 bases at J, with 5 bases between the two ends. The CDR3 has 12 amino acids. Germline loops: CDR1 SGHNT, CDR2 YYREEE (reference sequence). DNA of the CDR3: TGTGCCAGCAGCTTGGGGCAGTACGAGCAGTACTTC. Translated: CASSLGQYEQYF.

This sequence joins TRBV5-6 and TRBJ1-5, with 8 bases that match TRBD1. J was trimmed by 0 bases and V by 3 bases; bases with no gene match: 11. This CDR3 has 18 amino acids. Germline lookup yields CDR1 SGHDT and CDR2 YYEEEE. CDR3 protein: CASSWTQGARNSNQPQHF. CDR3 nucleotides: TGTGCCAGCAGCTGGACTCAGGGGGCGCGGAATAGCAATCAGCCCCAGCATTTT.

The chain links TRBV7-3 to TRBJ2-7, with D maybe TRBD2 (6 bases). This CDR3 region has 13 residues. The V end lost 5 bases, the J end lost 3 bases, and 11 bases lay between the germline ends. CDR1 and CDR2 from the germline V gene are SGHTA and FQGTGA. CDR3 region: CASSGGSSYEQYF. CDR3 bases: TGTGCCAGCAGCGGGGGGAGCAGCTACGAGCAGTACTTC.

The chain has TRBV9 and TRBJ2-5, with D tentatively TRBD1 (6 bases). Germline assignment: CDR1 SGDLS and CDR2 YYNGEE. The CDR3 contains 15 residues. The germline V and J ends were trimmed by 3 bases and 1 base, with 13 bases remaining between them. CDR3 in amino acids: CASSAGQHSQETQYF. DNA for the CDR3: TGTGCCAGCAGCGCCGGACAGCACTCCCAAGAGACCCAGTACTTC.

The J gene is TRBJ2-7, the V gene TRBV28; 8 nucleotides align to TRBD1. The junction had 7 bases not matched to a gene; V was cut back by 5 bases and J by 7 bases. The germline gives CDR1 MDHEN, CDR2 SYDVKM. The CDR3 contains 13 residues. The CDR3 sequence: CASSPRTGIEQYF. The CDR3 bases are TGTGCCAGCAGTCCCCGGACAGGGATTGAGCAGTACTTC.

This clone was observed a single time. The rearrangement links TRBV6-4 to TRBJ2-5, with D possibly called TRBD1 or TRBD2 (5 bases each). The CDR3 consists of 16 residues. Deletions cut 4 bases from V and 9 bases from J, with 24 bases between. Germline V lookup: CDR1 MRHNA, CDR2 SNTAGT. The CDR3 coding sequence is TGTGCCAGCAGTGTTTTTTCCGGGATCTCAAAAGGGGCCCAGTACTTC. It codes for CASSVFSGISKGAQYF.

The chain is built from TRBV5-6 and TRBJ2-3, with 8 bases fitting TRBD1. After removal of 3 bases from V and 4 bases from J, the junction contained 4 bases not matched to a gene. The CDR3 is 14 residues long. Germline assignment: CDR1 SGHDT and CDR2 YYEEEE. CDR3 sequence (DNA): TGTGCCAGCAGCTCAGGGGGCAGGGCAGATACGCAGTATTTT. It encodes CASSSGGRADTQYF. Full variable domain (remainder filled in from reference TRBV5-6 and TRBJ2-3): DAGVTQSPTHLIKTRGQQVTLRCSPKSGHDTVSWYQQALGQGPQFIFQYYEEEERQRGNFPDRFSGHQFPNYSSELNVNALLLGDSALYLCASSSGGRADTQYFGPGTRLTVL.

This sequence joins TRBV15 and TRBJ2-4; D may be TRBD1 (6 bases). The CDR3 is 15 amino acids. Germline lookup yields CDR1 LNHNV and CDR2 YYDKDF (reference sequence). V dropped 9 bases and J dropped 0 bases, with 15 bases sitting between them. DNA of the CDR3: TGTGCCACTTCCTGGGGGCAGTTAGCCAAAAACATTCAGTACTTC. It codes for CATSWGQLAKNIQYF.

The J gene is TRBJ1-2, the V gene TRBV11-2, with a weak D call TRBD1 (5 bases). CDR3 length: 14 amino acids. V was pared by 2 bases and J by 3 bases, with 10 bases between. The V gene's germline CDR1 is SGHAT and CDR2 FQNNGV. CDR3 sequence (DNA): TGTGCCAGCAGCTTAACGGGGGTTGACTATGGCTACACCTTC. Its protein product is CASSLTGVDYGYTF.

CDR3: CASSLVGGEQFF. The CDR3 coding sequence is TGTGCCAGCAGCTTAGTCGGGGGTGAGCAGTTCTTC. V usage is TRBV7-9 and J usage is TRBJ2-1; TRBD2 might be the D (6 bases). Germline values: CDR1 SEHNR, CDR2 FQNEAQ (reference sequence). This CDR3 has 12 amino acids. V lost 1 base to trimming and J lost 9 bases, with 7 bases between them.

The chain joins TRBV6-6 to TRBJ2-7; D might be TRBD1 (5 bases). Germline CDR1 reads MNHNY; CDR2 reads SVGAGI (reference sequence). This CDR3 contains 14 residues. The ends were cut back, 0 bases at V and 6 bases at J, with 12 bases in the middle. CDR3 residues: CASSYSAGMGEQYF. CDR3 in DNA: TGTGCCAGCAGTTACTCTGCAGGGATGGGCGAGCAGTACTTC.

This chain links TRBV4-1 with TRBJ2-1; 10 bases are shared with TRBD2. This CDR3 region has 15 residues. CDR1 and CDR2 from the germline V gene are MGHRA and YSYEKL. Trimming took 4 bases from V and 13 from J; bases not matched to a gene: 13. DNA of the CDR3: TGCGCCAGCAGCCGCTCCCTAGCGGGGGCGACCACCCAGTTCTTC. Encoded protein: CASSRSLAGATTQFF.

CDR3 sequence: CASSEFAGATDTQYF. The CDR3 DNA sequence: TGTGCCAGTTCGGAATTCGCGGGAGCCACAGATACGCAGTATTTT. The J gene is TRBJ2-3, the V gene TRBV6-6; TRBD2 matches at 7 bases. The V segment lost 9 bases and the J segment 2 bases; nucleotides outside the gene matches: 11. In germline, CDR1 is MNHNY, CDR2 SVGAGI (reference sequence). This CDR3 region has 15 residues.

This clone was seen just once. The chain carries TRBV7-8 and TRBJ2-7; 14 bases match TRBD2. The CDR3 has 18 amino acids. V trimming: 5 bases; J trimming: 2 bases; junction bases outside the gene matches: 11. CDR1 is SGHVS and CDR2 is FQNEAQ in the germline V gene. The CDR3 nucleotides are TGTGCCAGCAGCCCTCAGGGTGGGGGACTAGCGGGGGCCTACGAGCAGTACTTC. It codes for CASSPQGGGLAGAYEQYF. Supplemented by reference TRBV7-8 and TRBJ2-7, the full variable domain reads GAGVSQSPRYKVAKRGQDVALRCDPISGHVSLFWYQQALGQGPEFLTYFQNEAQLDKSGLPSDRFFAERPEGSVSTLKIQRTQQEDSAVYLCASSPQGGGLAGAYEQYFGPGTRLTVT.

The chain recombines TRBV19 with TRBJ1-5; D call uncertain. Between the trimmed V and J ends, which lost 1 base and 6 bases, there was a span of 4 bases. The germline gives CDR1 LNHDA, CDR2 SQIVND (reference sequence). The CDR3 has 12 amino acids. The CDR3 DNA reads TGTGCCAGTAGTATAGGGGGTCAGCCCCAGCATTTT. The encoded protein is CASSIGGQPQHF. The full variable domain, with the rest looked up from reference TRBV19 and TRBJ1-5, is DGGITQSPKYLFRKEGQNVTLSCEQNLNHDAMYWYRQDPGQGLRLIYYSQIVNDFQKGDIAEGYSVSREKKESFPLTVTSAQKNPTAFYLCASSIGGQPQHFGDGTRLSIL.

The chain recombines TRBV9 with TRBJ2-1; possible D gene TRBD1, 5 bases. Looked up from germline, CDR1 is SGDLS and CDR2 is YYNGEE. This CDR3 is 13 amino acids long. Trimming took 2 bases from V and 5 from J, leaving 8 bases between them. For the CDR3, the DNA is TGTGCCAGCAGCGTGTCAGGGCACAATGAGCAGTTCTTC. It is translated as CASSVSGHNEQFF.

The rearrangement joins TRBV4-1 to TRBJ1-5; maybe TRBD1 (6 bases). The V gene lost 0 bases and the J gene lost 7 bases, with 13 bases spanning the gap. The CDR3 has 15 amino acids. The germline V gene has CDR1 MGHRA and CDR2 YSYEKL. This CDR3 is CASSQDLTGRQPQHF. DNA for the CDR3: TGCGCCAGCAGCCAAGATCTTACAGGGCGGCAGCCCCAGCATTTT.